This record looks at one T cell receptor (beta chain) sequence and its context. This clone appeared a few times. What antigen it recognizes has not been identified. One base away there is no much larger clone; base qualities are not given. The sample comes from a study of blood T cell repertoires in COVID-19 (dated by TCRdb to about 2020). At the level of the whole study: Samples covering the acute and convalescent phases of COVID-19 were provided by collaborators in the United States, Italy and Spain. The material from the prospective study consisted of cDNA or gDNA derived from T cells, B-cell-depleted T cells, or PBMCs. Subjects who had been exposed to COVID-19, were actively infected with it, or had recovered from it provided the deeply sampled blood TCRbeta repertoires that made up the dataset. The repertoires were made available in a free public database intended to serve as a resource for research on the immune response to SARS-CoV-2. Samples came from the ongoing ImmuneRACE study (first 160 participants) plus 1,254 subjects from 6 global collaborators. Sample metadata almost always included a de-identified subject ID, COVID-19 status, age in years and sex. Where available, HLA class I and class II types were obtained from metadata supplied by the sample provider rather than from assay-based typing.

Whole blood was collected in K2EDTA tubes by collaborating institutions according to the institutions' own protocols. For TCRbeta analysis, collaborators shipped samples in one of three forms: frozen whole blood, isolated PBMCs, or DNA extracted from either of those sample types. Taken from the germline V gene, the CDR1 and CDR2 loops are MNHEY and SVGAGI. Inclusive of the bounding cysteine and phenylalanine, the CDR3 is 13 residues long. Only CDR3 DNA remains: 39 bases, in frame from the first base. Relative to germline, V is 0 bases shorter and J is 7 bases shorter, with 9 bases between their ends. TCRbeta CDR3 regions were amplified from genomic DNA by means of the immunoSEQ Assay, a bias-controlled multiplex PCR. Under the source paper's analysis protocol: Within the assay, amplification of reference gene primers was used to estimate how many nucleated cells each sample contained. To quantify the absolute abundance of each unique TCRbeta CDR3 rearrangement, sequence reads were collapsed and filtered. For each sample, productive Simpson clonality was calculated as the square root of Simpson's diversity index across productive rearrangements. TCRdb retrieved this table from immuneACCESS and kept in-frame rearrangements only. Not all clones are present; in checked studies, unresolved V genes account for under half, and no reason is known for the remainder. The V and J calls and the clone size are those of that table, but D and trimming were determined from the DNA. This sample comprises more than 200,000 clones, around 80% of them detected only once. The ten largest clonotypes hold under 5% of the sample.

Overall study outcomes, separate from this receptor: The quantity of clinical and demographic metadata differed by source and by participant and was supplied without curation.

The source material was peripheral blood. The chain links TRBV6-5 with TRBJ1-2, with an unclear D gene assignment. The origin of this receptor is a man aged 60 to 69 with acute or convalescent COVID-19. In nucleotides, the sequence is TGTGCCAGCAGTTACTCTCGGGTATCTGGCTACACCTTC. Its protein is CASSYSRVSGYTF.